These T cell receptor beta chains were read from a single sample in a study of T cells after yellow fever vaccination. TCRdb reanalysed the 5' RACE reads using MiXCR and keeps one entry per CDR3 protein. The repertoire holds about 320,000 distinct CDR3 sequences, with 3.5% to 4.5% as singletons. Sequencing used PBMCs, obtained 15 days after the yellow fever booster vaccination. All receptors derive from a man aged 18 to 29 who received the YFV17D yellow fever vaccine. The CDR3 runs from the conserved cysteine through the conserved F or W.

V gene	J gene	CDR3 protein
TRBV7-2	TRBJ2-3	CASSLVGSYSTDTQYF
TRBV5-1	TRBJ1-2	CASSLGRGDYGYTF
TRBV29-1	TRBJ1-2	CSVEDFQRNYGYTF
TRBV5-1	TRBJ2-5	CASSLGVARETQYF
TRBV2	TRBJ1-5	CASRGTGGGQPQDF
TRBV4-1	TRBJ2-5	CASSQEPGQETQYF
TRBV7-2	TRBJ2-5	CASSGGLGTQYF
TRBV18	TRBJ1-3	CASSPGAGNTIYF
TRBV9	TRBJ2-3	CASSAFREDTQYF
TRBV3-1	TRBJ1-5	CASSQALHHPQHF
TRBV4-2	TRBJ2-2	CASSRQGFTGELFF
TRBV7-6	TRBJ2-1	CASSLRLNNEQFF
TRBV12-3/TRBV12-4	TRBJ2-7	CASSWGSLGSYEQYF
TRBV11-2	TRBJ1-2	CASSPTANYGYTF
TRBV20-1	TRBJ2-5	CSASESRRGETQYF
TRBV30	TRBJ2-1	CARRSRRGGYNEQFF
TRBV2	TRBJ1-1	CASSEEGGTEAFF
TRBV12-3/TRBV12-4	TRBJ2-5	CASSPTRGPGSTQYF